Shown below are 27 T cell receptor beta chains from a single sample sequenced in a study of T cells in Graves' hyperthyroidism and ophthalmopathy. RNA transcripts yielded amplified TCR beta CDR3 regions. A set of HTBI primers served as the primers for a first-round RT-PCR of the TCR CDR3. TCRdb recomputed calls from the multiplex PCR reads with MiXCR, one row per CDR3 protein. The table lists around 500,000 distinct CDR3 sequences, roughly an eighth of them singletons, with around 17% in the top ten. Sequenced sample: blood. The receptors were sampled from a woman younger than 30 with Graves' hyperthyroidism.

This clonotype was seen many times. V usage is TRBV20-1 and J usage is TRBJ2-7, with D perhaps matching TRBD2 (6 bases). The CDR3 consists of 14 residues. Looked up from germline, CDR1 is DFQATT and CDR2 is SNEGSKA (reference sequence). V dropped 6 bases and J dropped 7 bases, with 22 bases sitting between them. For the CDR3, the DNA is TGCAGTGCCGGGGGAAGCCCCGATGGAGGTGAGCAGTACTTC. Its translation is CSAGGSPDGGEQYF.

This clonotype was seen more than once but under ten times. The V and J genes are TRBV7-9 and TRBJ2-1; possibly TRBD2 for D (5 bases). Germline V gene sequence: CDR1 SEHNR, CDR2 FQNEAQ (reference sequence). The CDR3 runs to 16 residues. Trimming left V 2 bases short and J 1 base short, with 12 bases between. The CDR3 DNA sequence: TGTGCCAGCAGCTTAAGCGGAGTGGAGTCCTACAATGAGCAGTTCTTC. Translation: CASSLSGVESYNEQFF.

The chain has TRBV3-1 and TRBJ2-7, with 7 bases fitting TRBD1. Germline V CDR1 and CDR2: LGHDT, YNNKEL (reference sequence). With 5 bases clipped from V and 3 bases from J, the junction kept 10 bases outside the gene matches. The CDR3 has 15 residues. The DNA for the CDR3 is TGTGCCAGCAGCTCCCGGGAATCAGGGGGCTACGAGCAGTACTTC. It codes for CASSSRESGGYEQYF.

The chain is built from TRBV3-1 and TRBJ2-2, with a weak D call TRBD2 (6 bases). Deletions cut 0 bases from V and 5 bases from J, with 10 bases between. The CDR3 consists of 15 residues. From germline, CDR1 is LGHDT and CDR2 YNNKEL (reference sequence). CDR3 in DNA: TGTGCCAGCAGCCAAGATGGTGGGGGGACCGGGGAGCTGTTTTTT. Protein sequence: CASSQDGGGTGELFF.

The V and J genes are TRBV3-1 and TRBJ2-7, with D tentatively TRBD2 (6 bases). Trimming removed 4 bases at V and 12 bases at J, with 16 bases between. The CDR3 extends over 12 amino acids. Germline V CDR1 and CDR2: LGHDT, YNNKEL (reference sequence). The CDR3 loop reads CASSPPEGLRYF. In nucleotides, the CDR3 is TGTGCCAGCAGCCCACCAGAGGGACTGCGGTACTTC.

This clonotype was picked up many times. V and J are TRBV3-1 and TRBJ2-7, with TRBD2 identical over 11 bases. Trimming at V came to 1 base and at J to 4 bases, leaving 3 bases not matched to a gene. The CDR3 totals 15 residues. Looked up from germline, CDR1 is LGHDT and CDR2 is YNNKEL (reference sequence). CDR3 DNA sequence: TGTGCCAGCAGCCAAGTCGGACTAGCGGGTTACGAGCAGTACTTC. This gives the protein CASSQVGLAGYEQYF.

This clonotype was seen repeatedly, ten times or more. CDR3 sequence: CASSIRGRGDYEQYF. The CDR3 coding sequence is TGTGCCAGCAGTATACGAGGGCGGGGGGACTACGAGCAGTACTTC. This chain links TRBV12-3 or TRBV12-4 with TRBJ2-7, with 8 bases fitting TRBD2. V shed 5 bases and J 3 bases; nucleotides not matched to a gene: 9. The CDR3 is made up of 15 amino acids.

This clonotype was counted ten times or more. The chain carries TRBV5-4 and TRBJ2-3; 7 bases align to TRBD1. V lost 3 bases, J lost 2 bases, and 6 bases stayed unmatched. CDR1 SGHNT and CDR2 YYREEE come from the germline V gene (reference sequence). The CDR3 is 15 amino acids. In DNA, the CDR3 is TGTGCCAGCAGCTCATCGGGACAGTACACAGATACGCAGTATTTT. Translating gives CASSSSGQYTDTQYF.

This clonotype has ten or more counts. This sequence joins TRBV15 and TRBJ2-5; 10 bases align to TRBD1. With V trimmed by 9 bases and J by 2 bases, 6 bases remained unmatched. The CDR3 spans 14 residues. CDR1 LNHNV and CDR2 YYDKDF come from the germline V gene (reference sequence). Here the CDR3 reads CATKLDRGQETQYF. DNA for the CDR3: TGTGCCACAAAATTGGACAGGGGGCAAGAGACCCAGTACTTC.

V usage is TRBV10-2 and J usage is TRBJ2-7, with 9 bases fitting TRBD2. Germline V lookup: CDR1 WSHSY, CDR2 SAAADI. Germline trimming cut 3 bases from V and 4 bases from J; bases unmatched to any gene: 10. The CDR3 is made up of 16 amino acids. DNA of the CDR3: TGCGCCAGCAGTGACCCAAGGAGCGGGAGGTTATACGAGCAGTACTTC. Translation gives CASSDPRSGRLYEQYF.

The V gene is TRBV6-1, the J gene TRBJ2-1; the match to TRBD1 covers 9 bases. The CDR3 spans 14 residues. J lost 7 bases, V lost 6 bases, and 7 bases had no gene match. The germline V gene has CDR1 MNHNS and CDR2 SASEGT. The CDR3 protein is CASSRDRAGNEQFF. The CDR3 region has the DNA TGTGCCAGCAGCCGGGACAGGGCTGGGAATGAGCAGTTCTTC.

This clonotype was seen repeatedly, ten times or more. V usage is TRBV3-1 and J usage is TRBJ2-1, with 9 bases fitting TRBD2. J gave up 4 bases and V 4 bases, and 11 bases lay outside the gene matches. Germline CDR1 LGHDT, CDR2 YNNKEL (reference sequence). The CDR3 is 17 residues long. The CDR3 DNA reads as TGTGCCAGCAGCCGCATCACAGCGGGAGGTCTTTACAATGAGCAGTTCTTC. Translated: CASSRITAGGLYNEQFF.

This clonotype was detected many times. This chain connects TRBV2 to TRBJ1-4, with 10 bases aligning to TRBD1. Trimming at V came to 8 bases and at J to 6 bases, leaving 6 bases not matched to a gene. The germline V gene encodes CDR1 SNHLY and CDR2 FYNNEI. The CDR3 consists of 14 residues. The CDR3 DNA reads as TGTGCCAGCCGGGACAGGGGTTTAGATGAAAAACTGTTTTTT. Protein product: CASRDRGLDEKLFF.

This clonotype occurred many times. The chain carries TRBV28 and TRBJ2-2; 9 nucleotides line up with TRBD2. The germline CDR1 and CDR2 sequences are MDHEN and SYDVKM. The ends lost 4 bases at V and 4 bases at J; junction bases unmatched: 7. The CDR3 is 16 residues long. This CDR3 is CASSSPRREGTGELFF. The CDR3 DNA follows: TGTGCCAGCAGTTCCCCCCGGCGGGAGGGCACCGGGGAGCTGTTTTTT.

The chain recombines TRBV11-2 with TRBJ1-2, with D possibly being TRBD1 (5 bases). The germline gives CDR1 SGHAT, CDR2 FQNNGV. V gave up 3 bases and J gave up 0 bases, with 17 bases separating them. There are 17 residues in the CDR3. CDR3 nucleotides: TGTGCCAGCAGCTTGGTCCGGAGGGGCCAAGCTAACTATGGCTACACCTTC. Translated, it gives CASSLVRRGQANYGYTF.

This clonotype has a count of ten or more. J is TRBJ2-7 and V is TRBV24-1; TRBD2 matches at 7 bases. The trim removed 4 bases at V and 6 bases at J, leaving 11 bases unmatched. CDR3 length equals 15 residues. Germline V gives CDR1 KGHDR, CDR2 SFDVKD. The CDR3: CATSDPRAGVSEQYF. DNA of the CDR3: TGTGCCACCAGTGACCCCAGGGCGGGAGTTTCCGAGCAGTACTTC.

To note about this clonotype: This may come from a read error, since a much larger clone is one base off. The J gene is TRBJ2-7, the V gene TRBV14; 13 bases line up with TRBD2. CDR1 is SGHDN, CDR2 FVKESK, per germline. CDR3 length: 14 residues. After removal of 6 bases from V and 7 bases from J, the junction contained 6 bases not matched to a gene. CDR3 sequence (DNA): TGTGCCAGCAGAGGACTAGCGGGGGCCGGTGAGCAGTACTTC. Encoded protein: CASRGLAGAGEQYF.

This clonotype was recorded a few times. The CDR3 sequence: CASRRAEGNSPLHF. CDR3 nucleotides: TGTGCCAGCAGGAGAGCGGAGGGGAATTCACCCCTCCACTTT. The chain joins TRBV4-2 to TRBJ1-6, with D possibly TRBD1 on 5 matching bases. V lost 6 bases, J lost 7 bases, and 13 bases lay in between. CDR1 and CDR2 (germline): LGHNA, YNFKEQ. The CDR3 has 14 amino acids.

This clonotype was detected many times. The CDR3 sequence is CASSLADRGLGYEQYF. CDR3 DNA sequence: TGTGCCAGCAGCTTAGCCGACAGGGGGCTCGGGTACGAGCAGTACTTC. The chain combines TRBV7-6 with TRBJ2-7; TRBD1 matches at 10 bases. CDR3 length: 16 residues. V shed 0 bases and J 4 bases; nucleotides not matched to a gene: 6. Germline CDR1 SGHVS, CDR2 FNYEAQ.

Ten or more counts support this clonotype. The chain combines TRBV28 with TRBJ2-5, with TRBD2 identical over 11 bases. The ends lost 2 bases at V and 1 base at J; junction bases unmatched: 9. Germline lookup yields CDR1 MDHEN and CDR2 SYDVKM. CDR3 size: 18 residues. The CDR3 region is CASSLLVLAGVSQETQYF. CDR3 bases: TGTGCCAGCAGTTTACTGGTACTAGCGGGAGTTTCCCAAGAGACCCAGTACTTC.

This clonotype has a count of ten or more. V is TRBV6-1 and J is TRBJ2-7; D is undetermined. The CDR3 sequence is 15 residues long. V shed 4 bases and J shed 0 bases, with 13 bases lying between them. CDR1 and CDR2 (germline): MNHNS, SASEGT. CDR3: CASSADPLASYEQYF. In nucleotides, the CDR3 is TGTGCCAGCAGTGCCGACCCCCTCGCCTCCTACGAGCAGTACTTC.

V usage is TRBV6-2 or TRBV6-3 and J usage is TRBJ2-3, with D possibly being TRBD1 or TRBD2 (5 bases each). The germline V and J ends were trimmed by 8 bases and 4 bases, with 7 bases remaining between them. The CDR3 loop spans 11 amino acids. Germline V lookup: CDR1 MNHEY, CDR2 SVGEGT. The CDR3 reads CASRDPDTQYF. The CDR3 DNA sequence: TGTGCCAGCCGGGACCCAGATACGCAGTATTTT.

There are many counts of this clonotype. The chain links TRBV2 to TRBJ2-7; D possibly corresponds to TRBD1 (6 bases). CDR1 and CDR2 (germline): SNHLY, FYNNEI. Trimming removed 6 bases from V and 6 bases from J, with 12 bases in between. This CDR3 has 12 amino acids. CDR3 sequence reads: CASRTRGGEQYF. The CDR3 region has the DNA TGTGCCAGCAGAACCAGGGGTGGCGAGCAGTACTTC.

The sample holds many counts of this clonotype. This chain connects TRBV24-1 to TRBJ2-3; the D call may be TRBD1 or TRBD2 (5 bases each). The CDR3 length is 19 residues. Germline CDR1 and CDR2: KGHDR and SFDVKD. V lost 3 bases and J lost 0, with 21 bases in between. The CDR3 region has the DNA TGTGCCACCAGTGATCCCGGGACCTCCCTTACCACTAGCACAGATACGCAGTATTTT. Translating it yields CATSDPGTSLTTSTDTQYF.

Details on this clonotype: This likely comes from a read error, as the CDR3 has no conserved phenylalanine or tryptophan at its end. J is TRBJ2-5 and V is TRBV2; 7 nucleotides line up with TRBD1. With V trimmed by 1 base and J by 10 bases, 3 bases remained unmatched. The CDR3 extends over 12 amino acids. Germline V gene data show CDR1 as SNHLY and CDR2 as FYNNEI. CDR3: CASSEGGTVQYV. As DNA, the CDR3 is TGTGCCAGCAGTGAAGGGGGGACAGTCCAGTACGTC.

The table lists this clonotype with many counts. The CDR3 DNA sequence: TGCAGTGCTAGAGAGGGAGCGTATAGCAATCAGCCCCAGCATTTT. Its translation: CSAREGAYSNQPQHF. The rearrangement joins TRBV20-1 to TRBJ1-5, with D uncertain. V lost 0 bases to trimming and J lost 0 bases, with 9 bases between them. Germline-derived CDR1 and CDR2 are DFQATT and SNEGSKA (reference sequence). CDR3 length equals 15 residues.

This clonotype was recorded at least ten times. This chain connects TRBV29-1 to TRBJ2-3; 8 bases are a match to TRBD2. This CDR3 comprises 15 residues. Germline V gene sequence: CDR1 SQVTM, CDR2 ANQGSEA. V lost 8 bases, J lost 0 bases, and 10 bases stayed unmatched. This CDR3 reads CSTSPLAVSTDTQYF. In DNA, the CDR3 is TGCAGCACCTCCCCACTAGCGGTCAGCACAGATACGCAGTATTTT.